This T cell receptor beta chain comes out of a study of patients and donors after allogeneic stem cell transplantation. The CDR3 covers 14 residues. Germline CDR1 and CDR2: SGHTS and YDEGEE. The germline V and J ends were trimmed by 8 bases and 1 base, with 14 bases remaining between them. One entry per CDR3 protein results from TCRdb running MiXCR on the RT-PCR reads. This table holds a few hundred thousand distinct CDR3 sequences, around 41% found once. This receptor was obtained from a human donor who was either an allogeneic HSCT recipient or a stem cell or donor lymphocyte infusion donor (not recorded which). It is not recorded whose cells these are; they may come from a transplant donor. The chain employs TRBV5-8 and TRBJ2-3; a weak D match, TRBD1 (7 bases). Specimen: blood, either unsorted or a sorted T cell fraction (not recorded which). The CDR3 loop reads CAREGARGTDTQYF. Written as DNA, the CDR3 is TGTGCCAGGGAGGGGGCGCGGGGCACAGATACGCAGTATTTT. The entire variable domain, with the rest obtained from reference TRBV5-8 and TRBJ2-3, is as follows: EAGVTQSPTHLIKTRGQQATLRCSPISGHTSVYWYQQALGLGLQFLLWYDEGEERNRGNFPPRFSGRQFPNYSSELNVNALELEDSALYLCAREGARGTDTQYFGPGTRLTVL.